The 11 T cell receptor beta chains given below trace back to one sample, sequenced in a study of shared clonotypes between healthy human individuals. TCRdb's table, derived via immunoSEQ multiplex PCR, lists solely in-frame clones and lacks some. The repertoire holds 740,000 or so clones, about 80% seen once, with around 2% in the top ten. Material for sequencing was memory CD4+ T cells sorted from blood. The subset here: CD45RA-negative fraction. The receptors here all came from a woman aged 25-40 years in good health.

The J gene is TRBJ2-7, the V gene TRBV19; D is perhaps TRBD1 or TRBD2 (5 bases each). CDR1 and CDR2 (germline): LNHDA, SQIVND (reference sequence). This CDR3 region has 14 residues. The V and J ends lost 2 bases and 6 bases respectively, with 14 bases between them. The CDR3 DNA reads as TGTGCCAGTAGTATAAATTACGGGACCCGCGAGCAGTACTTC. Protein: CASSINYGTREQYF.

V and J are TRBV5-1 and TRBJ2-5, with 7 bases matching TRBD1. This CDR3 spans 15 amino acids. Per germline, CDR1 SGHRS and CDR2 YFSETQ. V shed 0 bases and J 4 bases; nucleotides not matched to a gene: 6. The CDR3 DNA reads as TGCGCCAGCAGCTTGGGACAGGGACACGGAGAGACCCAGTACTTC. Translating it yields CASSLGQGHGETQYF.

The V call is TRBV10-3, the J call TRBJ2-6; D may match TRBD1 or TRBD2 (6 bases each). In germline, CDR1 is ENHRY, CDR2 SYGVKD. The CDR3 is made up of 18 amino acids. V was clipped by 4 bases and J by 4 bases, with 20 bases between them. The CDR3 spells CAISVGGLTTRGANVLTF. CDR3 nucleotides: TGTGCCATCAGTGTAGGGGGACTGACGACCCGCGGGGCCAACGTCCTGACTTTC.

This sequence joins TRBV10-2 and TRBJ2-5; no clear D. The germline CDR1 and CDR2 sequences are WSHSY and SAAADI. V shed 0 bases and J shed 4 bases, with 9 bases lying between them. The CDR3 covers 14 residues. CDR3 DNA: TGCGCCAGCAGTGAGTCCTGGGCCTCAGAGACCCAGTACTTC. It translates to CASSESWASETQYF.

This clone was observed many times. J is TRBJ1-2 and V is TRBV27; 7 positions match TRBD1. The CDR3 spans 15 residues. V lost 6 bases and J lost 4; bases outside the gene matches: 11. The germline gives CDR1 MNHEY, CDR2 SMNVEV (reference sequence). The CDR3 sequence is CASSRNRGVLYGYTF. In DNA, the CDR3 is TGTGCCAGCAGCAGGAACAGGGGCGTACTCTATGGCTACACCTTC.

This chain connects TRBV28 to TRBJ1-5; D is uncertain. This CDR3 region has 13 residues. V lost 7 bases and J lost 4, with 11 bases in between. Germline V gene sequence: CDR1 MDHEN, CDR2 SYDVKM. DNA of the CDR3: TGTGCCAGCAAACGGCAGGATAATCAGCCCCAGCATTTT. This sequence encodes CASKRQDNQPQHF.

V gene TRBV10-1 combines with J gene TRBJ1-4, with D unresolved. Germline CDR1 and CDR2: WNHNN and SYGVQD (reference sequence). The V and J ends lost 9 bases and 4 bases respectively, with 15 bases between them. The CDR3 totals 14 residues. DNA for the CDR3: TGCGCCAGACCCCCGGGGTCGGTTAATGAAAAACTGTTTTTT. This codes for CARPPGSVNEKLFF.

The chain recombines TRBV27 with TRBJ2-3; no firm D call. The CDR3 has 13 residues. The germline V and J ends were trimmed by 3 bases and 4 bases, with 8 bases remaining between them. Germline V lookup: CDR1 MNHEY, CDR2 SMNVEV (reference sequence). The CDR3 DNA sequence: TGTGCCAGCAGTTTCCAGCGCCCAGATACGCAGTATTTT. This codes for CASSFQRPDTQYF.

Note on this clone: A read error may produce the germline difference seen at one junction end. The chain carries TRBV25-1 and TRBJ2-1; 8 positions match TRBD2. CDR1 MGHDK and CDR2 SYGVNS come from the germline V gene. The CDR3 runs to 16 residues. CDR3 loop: CASSAGPGLGDNEQLF. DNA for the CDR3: TGTGCCAGCAGTGCCGGGCCGGGACTAGGCGACAATGAGCAGCTCTTC.

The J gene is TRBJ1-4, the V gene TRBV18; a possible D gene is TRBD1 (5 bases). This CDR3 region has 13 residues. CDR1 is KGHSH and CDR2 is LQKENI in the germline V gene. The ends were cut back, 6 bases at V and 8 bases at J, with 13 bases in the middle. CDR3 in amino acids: CASSTGGWEKLFF. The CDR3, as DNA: TGTGCCAGCTCTACCGGGGGTTGGGAAAAACTGTTTTTT.

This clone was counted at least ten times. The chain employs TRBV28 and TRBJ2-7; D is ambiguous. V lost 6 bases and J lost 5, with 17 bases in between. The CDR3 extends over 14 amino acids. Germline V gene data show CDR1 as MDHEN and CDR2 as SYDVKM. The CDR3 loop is CASRPPAPRNEQYF. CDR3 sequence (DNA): TGTGCCAGCAGACCCCCAGCCCCGCGGAACGAGCAGTACTTC.